These 27 T cell receptor beta chains originate from one sample sequenced in a study of blood T cell repertoires in COVID-19. The data were produced by immunoSEQ multiplex PCR, yet TCRdb's version contains in-frame clones alone and is incomplete. The sample lists over 45,000 clones, over 90% occurring once. Sequencing input: peripheral blood. These receptor sequences come from a man aged 50 or older with acute or convalescent COVID-19.

The V call is TRBV7-9, the J call TRBJ2-7; tentatively, D is TRBD1 (6 bases). Germline V lookup: CDR1 SEHNR, CDR2 FQNEAQ (reference sequence). Trimming left V 1 base short and J 2 bases short, with 6 bases between. This CDR3 spans 13 amino acids. The CDR3 here is CASSLEGAYEQYF. In nucleotides, the CDR3 is TGTGCCAGCAGCTTAGAGGGGGCCTACGAGCAGTACTTC.

The rearrangement uses TRBV6-2 or TRBV6-3 and TRBJ2-7; D perhaps matches TRBD1 (6 bases). The CDR3 is 16 amino acids. V lost 0 bases and J lost 9, with 21 bases in between. CDR1 MNHEY and CDR2 SVGEGT come from the germline V gene. The CDR3: CASSYSKSTGWGRQYF. Written as DNA, the CDR3 is TGTGCCAGCAGTTACTCGAAATCAACTGGTTGGGGGCGGCAGTACTTC.

J is TRBJ2-5 and V is TRBV27, with 9 bases matching TRBD1. From germline, CDR1 is MNHEY and CDR2 SMNVEV (reference sequence). Trimming cost V 3 bases and J 2 bases; bases outside gene matches: 4. CDR3 length: 15 residues. The CDR3 here is CASSFRDRVQETQYF. The CDR3 DNA sequence: TGTGCCAGCAGTTTCCGGGACAGGGTTCAAGAGACCCAGTACTTC.

The CDR3 nucleotides read TGCGCCAGCAGCCCCCCAAGCGGGATGAACACCGGGGAGCTGTTTTTT. Translation gives CASSPPSGMNTGELFF. This chain joins TRBV5-1 and TRBJ2-2; 7 nucleotides agree with TRBD2. The ends lost 4 bases at V and 1 base at J; junction bases unmatched: 7. Germline assignment: CDR1 SGHRS and CDR2 YFSETQ. This CDR3 is 16 amino acids long.

This clone was recorded only once. The V gene is TRBV18, the J gene TRBJ2-5; 7 bases are shared with TRBD1. This CDR3 region has 14 residues. Trimming at V came to 0 bases and at J to 4 bases, leaving 2 bases not matched to a gene. The germline CDR1 and CDR2 sequences are KGHSH and LQKENI. The CDR3 is CASSPPGTAETQYF. As DNA, the CDR3 is TGTGCCAGCTCACCACCGGGGACAGCAGAGACCCAGTACTTC.

The genes are TRBV27 and TRBJ2-3; 9 bases map to TRBD1. The CDR3 loop spans 13 amino acids. V dropped 9 bases and J dropped 7; count of bases not matched to a gene: 8. In germline, CDR1 is MNHEY, CDR2 SMNVEV (reference sequence). As DNA, the CDR3 is TGTGCCAGTACCGGGACAGGGAGAAATACGCAGTATTTT. This translates into CASTGTGRNTQYF.

The V gene is TRBV19, the J gene TRBJ1-2; 10 bases line up with TRBD1. CDR3 length: 14 residues. The trim removed 4 bases at V and 8 bases at J, leaving 7 bases unmatched. Germline V CDR1 and CDR2: LNHDA, SQIVND (reference sequence). The CDR3 DNA is TGTGCCAGTAGTAAAACCGGGACAGGGGTCGGCTACACCTTC. It encodes CASSKTGTGVGYTF.

The rearrangement uses TRBV19 and TRBJ2-3; maybe TRBD2 (6 bases). CDR1 is LNHDA, CDR2 SQIVND, per germline (reference sequence). This CDR3 is 15 amino acids long. Between the trimmed V and J ends, which lost 3 bases and 2 bases, there was a span of 12 bases. CDR3 nucleotide sequence: TGTGCCAGTAGTATTGGAGGGGCCCTCACAGATACGCAGTATTTT. Translation gives CASSIGGALTDTQYF.

V usage is TRBV7-2 and J usage is TRBJ1-6, with TRBD1 identical over 9 bases. J was trimmed by 7 bases and V by 3 bases; bases with no gene match: 7. CDR1 SGHTA and CDR2 FQGNSA come from the germline V gene. This CDR3 has 16 amino acids. The DNA for the CDR3 is TGTGCCAGCAGCTTCGGCCGGGGACAGGGCAATTCACCCCTCCACTTT. Protein product: CASSFGRGQGNSPLHF.

This clone was counted once. The chain employs TRBV12-5 and TRBJ1-3; a possible D gene is TRBD1 (6 bases). Trimming removed 3 bases at V and 3 bases at J, with 9 bases between. There are 14 residues in the CDR3. Germline V gene lookup returns CDR1 LGHNT and CDR2 FRNRAP. In DNA, the CDR3 is TGTGCTAGTGGTTTACAGGGATATGGAAACACCATATATTTT. Its protein product is CASGLQGYGNTIYF. The full variable domain, completed using reference TRBV12-5 and TRBJ1-3, is DARVTQTPRHKVTEMGQEVTMRCQPILGHNTVFWYRQTMMQGLELLAYFRNRAPLDDSGMPKDRFSAEMPDATLATLKIQPSEPRDSAVYFCASGLQGYGNTIYFGEGSWLTVV.

This sequence joins TRBV7-9 and TRBJ2-1, with 9 nucleotides matching TRBD1. CDR1 and CDR2 from the germline V gene are SEHNR and FQNEAQ (reference sequence). This CDR3 is built from 15 residues. V shed 7 bases and J 5 bases; nucleotides not matched to a gene: 9. CDR3 sequence (DNA): TGTGCCAGCACCTTCCGGGACAGGGCGAACAATGAGCAGTTCTTC. This encodes CASTFRDRANNEQFF.

V gene TRBV9 combines with J gene TRBJ2-1, with D perhaps matching TRBD2 (6 bases). Germline CDR1 is SGDLS and CDR2 is YYNGEE. The CDR3 has 16 amino acids. V lost 0 bases to trimming and J lost 4 bases, with 14 bases between them. The CDR3: CASSVGLSGVYNEQFF. The CDR3 DNA follows: TGTGCCAGCAGCGTAGGGCTGTCGGGAGTGTACAATGAGCAGTTCTTC. Using reference TRBV9 and TRBJ2-1 for the parts outside the CDR3, the full variable domain is DSGVTQTPKHLITATGQRVTLRCSPRSGDLSVYWYQQSLDQGLQFLIQYYNGEERAKGNILERFSAQQFPDLHSELNLSSLELGDSALYFCASSVGLSGVYNEQFFGPGTRLTVL.

V is TRBV15 and J is TRBJ2-7, with a possible D match to TRBD1 (5 bases). Germline values: CDR1 LNHNV, CDR2 YYDKDF (reference sequence). Trimming shortened V by 4 bases and J by 5 bases, and 9 bases separated the two germline ends. The CDR3 is 12 amino acids. CDR3: CATSKGEDEQYF. The CDR3 DNA sequence: TGTGCCACCAGCAAAGGGGAAGACGAGCAGTACTTC.

The CDR3 DNA follows: TGTGCCAGCAGCGGATCTAGGAGGGCCCCTAACACAGATACGCAGTATTTT. Encoded protein: CASSGSRRAPNTDTQYF. The rearrangement links TRBV9 to TRBJ2-3; D may be TRBD2 (6 bases). The V end was cut by 3 bases, the J end by 2 bases, with 19 bases between. The germline CDR1 and CDR2 sequences are SGDLS and YYNGEE. The CDR3 is made up of 17 amino acids.

The rearrangement links TRBV30 to TRBJ2-7; 7 positions match TRBD1. The CDR3 contains 13 residues. From germline, CDR1 is GTSNPN and CDR2 SVGIG (reference sequence). Trimming at V came to 8 bases and at J to 2 bases, leaving 9 bases not matched to a gene. The CDR3 coding sequence is TGTGCCCTCCGGACAGGACTGACCTACGAGCAGTACTTC. Amino acid sequence: CALRTGLTYEQYF.

The V and J genes are TRBV10-2 and TRBJ2-3, with TRBD2 matching 11 bases. J was trimmed by 0 bases and V by 3 bases; bases with no gene match: 20. The CDR3 totals 22 residues. Looked up from germline, CDR1 is WSHSY and CDR2 is SAAADI. The CDR3 here is CASSDQMPGLAVVTASTDTQYF. Here the CDR3 DNA reads TGCGCCAGCAGTGACCAGATGCCGGGACTAGCGGTTGTAACTGCTAGCACAGATACGCAGTATTTT.

The J gene is TRBJ2-1, the V gene TRBV6-5; D unclear. The V gene lost 2 bases and the J gene lost 4 bases, with 12 bases spanning the gap. The length of the CDR3 is 15 residues. The V gene's germline CDR1 is MNHEY and CDR2 SVGAGI. CDR3 coding DNA: TGTGCCAGCAGTTACGGTGGCCAATCGTACAATGAGCAGTTCTTC. Translated: CASSYGGQSYNEQFF.

The rearrangement links TRBV5-1 to TRBJ2-2, with TRBD1 matching 7 bases. Germline assignment: CDR1 SGHRS and CDR2 YFSETQ. Germline trimming cut 3 bases from V and 1 base from J; bases unmatched to any gene: 3. This CDR3 is 15 amino acids long. The CDR3 spells CASSWGTVNTGELFF. CDR3 bases: TGCGCCAGCAGCTGGGGGACAGTGAACACCGGGGAGCTGTTTTTT.

This clone was detected only once. The chain couples TRBV27 to TRBJ2-1, with D uncertain. The germline V gene has CDR1 MNHEY and CDR2 SMNVEV (reference sequence). This CDR3 comprises 14 residues. V gave up 7 bases and J gave up 7 bases, with 17 bases separating them. The CDR3 here is CASTPRVRRNEQFF. CDR3 nucleotide sequence: TGTGCCAGCACCCCGAGAGTACGGCGGAATGAGCAGTTCTTC.

This chain connects TRBV10-2 to TRBJ1-1; D unresolved. The ends were cut back, 7 bases at V and 1 base at J, with 10 bases in the middle. Germline V gives CDR1 WSHSY, CDR2 SAAADI. CDR3 length: 13 amino acids. Here the CDR3 reads CASTKSWNTEAFF. CDR3 coding DNA: TGCGCCAGCACCAAGAGCTGGAACACTGAAGCTTTCTTT.

The chain uses TRBV19 and TRBJ2-7, with 12 bases identical to TRBD2. The germline V gene has CDR1 LNHDA and CDR2 SQIVND (reference sequence). With V trimmed by 6 bases and J by 2 bases, 8 bases remained unmatched. This CDR3 is built from 16 residues. The CDR3, as DNA: TGTGCCAGTAGGGATTCGACTAGCGGGGGAACCTACGAGCAGTACTTC. Its translation: CASRDSTSGGTYEQYF.

The chain is built from TRBV5-6 and TRBJ1-2, with D perhaps TRBD1 (5 bases). This CDR3 has 14 residues. In germline, CDR1 is SGHDT, CDR2 YYEEEE. Trimming pared 5 bases from V and 3 bases from J, leaving 14 bases between. DNA of the CDR3: TGTGCCAGCAGGCCGTTTGGCAGGGACTATGGCTACACCTTC. Encoded protein: CASRPFGRDYGYTF.

Details on this clone: A junction boundary mismatches the germline segment, possibly from a read error. The chain couples TRBV6-6 to TRBJ1-1, with D possibly being TRBD1 (6 bases). The CDR3 loop spans 16 amino acids. In germline, CDR1 is MNHNY, CDR2 SVGAGI (reference sequence). The CDR3 spells CASSSTTHTGNPEAFF. The CDR3 bases are TGTGCCAGCAGTTCTACAACCCACACAGGGAACCCTGAAGCTTTCTTT.

This chain uses TRBV9 with TRBJ2-2, with 10 bases aligning to TRBD2. Looked up from germline, CDR1 is SGDLS and CDR2 is YYNGEE. The CDR3 is 15 residues long. J lost 7 bases, V lost 1 base, and 4 bases had no gene match. CDR3: CASSVSSGSGGELFF. In DNA, the CDR3 is TGTGCCAGCAGCGTATCTAGCGGGAGTGGCGGGGAGCTGTTTTTT.

This clone was recorded a few times. The chain employs TRBV5-4 and TRBJ2-1; 13 bases align to TRBD2. Germline values: CDR1 SGHNT, CDR2 YYREEE (reference sequence). V shed 0 bases and J 8 bases; nucleotides not matched to a gene: 2. The CDR3 length is 15 residues. For the CDR3, the DNA is TGTGCCAGCAGCTTGGGGACTAGCGGGGGCGATGAGCAGTTCTTC. Protein: CASSLGTSGGDEQFF.

The chain combines TRBV7-9 with TRBJ2-5, with D unresolved. V shed 5 bases and J shed 5 bases, with 9 bases lying between them. Germline loops: CDR1 SEHNR, CDR2 FQNEAQ (reference sequence). The CDR3 extends over 12 amino acids. The CDR3 region is CASSHDSETQYF. CDR3 nucleotide sequence: TGTGCCAGCAGCCACGACTCGGAGACCCAGTACTTC.

This clone has more than one count but fewer than ten. V and J are TRBV24-1 and TRBJ2-4, with D perhaps TRBD2 (5 bases). The CDR3 consists of 14 residues. From germline, CDR1 is KGHDR and CDR2 SFDVKD. Trimming removed 5 bases at V and 8 bases at J, with 15 bases between. CDR3 amino acids: CATSAHNTRDIQYF. The CDR3 nucleotides read TGTGCCACCAGTGCCCACAATACTAGGGACATTCAGTACTTC.